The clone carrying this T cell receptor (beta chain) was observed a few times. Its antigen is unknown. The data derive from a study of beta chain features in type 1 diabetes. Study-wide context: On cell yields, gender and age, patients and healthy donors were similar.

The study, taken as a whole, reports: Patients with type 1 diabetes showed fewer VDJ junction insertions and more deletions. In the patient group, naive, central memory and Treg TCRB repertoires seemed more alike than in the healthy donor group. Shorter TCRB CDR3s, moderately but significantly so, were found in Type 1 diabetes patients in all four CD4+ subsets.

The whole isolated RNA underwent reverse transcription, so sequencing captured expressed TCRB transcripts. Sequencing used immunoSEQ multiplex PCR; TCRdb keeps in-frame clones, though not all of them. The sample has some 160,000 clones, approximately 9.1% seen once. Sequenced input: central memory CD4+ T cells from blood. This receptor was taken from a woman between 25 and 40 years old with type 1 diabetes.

The CDR3 DNA is TGTGCCTGGCAAAACAGGGGAAACTATGGCTACACCTTC. Protein: CAWQNRGNYGYTF. The J gene is TRBJ1-2, the V gene TRBV30; 7 nucleotides align to TRBD1. The trim removed 5 bases at V and 2 bases at J, leaving 5 bases unmatched. The CDR3 contains 13 residues. The germline gives CDR1 GTSNPN, CDR2 SVGIG (reference sequence).